These 6 T cell receptor beta chains share one sample of origin, sequenced in a study of shared clonotypes between healthy human individuals. CD8 cells classed as naive were CD45RO-negative and positively selected for CCR7, excluding terminally differentiated effector memory CD45RA+ cells. Data came from immunoSEQ multiplex PCR; TCRdb stores just in-frame clones and leaves some out. The sample consists of about 2.1 million clones, roughly 95% of them appearing once. Sequenced input: naive CD8+ T cells from PBMCs. The receptors were gathered from a man younger than 30 in good health. Some clones in this sample may be carry-over from other donors' samples.

The chain employs TRBV27 and TRBJ1-3, with a possible D match to TRBD1 (5 bases). Germline V CDR1 and CDR2: MNHEY, SMNVEV (reference sequence). V shed 1 base and J shed 2 bases, with 9 bases lying between them. This CDR3 has 15 residues. The CDR3 DNA reads TGTGCCAGCAGTTTATTCAGGGACCCTGGAAACACCATATATTTT. Protein product: CASSLFRDPGNTIYF.

This sequence joins TRBV21-1 and TRBJ1-5; the table's D call TRBD1 went unverified against the DNA. TRBV21-1 is a pseudogene segment. The CDR3 totals 17 residues. The CDR3 region has the DNA TGTGCCAGCAGACGTCAGCCACAGGGTAGTCGCAATCAGCCCCAGCATTTT. Translation: CASRRQPQGSRNQPQHF.

This chain links TRBV9 with TRBJ2-7, with 8 nucleotides matching TRBD2. Germline CDR1 is SGDLS and CDR2 is YYNGEE. The V segment lost 5 bases and the J segment 6 bases; nucleotides outside the gene matches: 10. The CDR3 has 14 residues. The CDR3 bases are TGTGCCAGCAGTGGACTAGCAGGGCGGGGCGAGCAGTACTTC. This translates into CASSGLAGRGEQYF.

This clone was observed once. This sequence joins TRBV19 and TRBJ2-7; D not certain. From germline, CDR1 is LNHDA and CDR2 SQIVND (reference sequence). Between the trimmed V and J ends, which lost 1 base and 1 base, there was a span of 8 bases. The CDR3 has 14 amino acids. The CDR3 DNA is TGTGCCAGTAGTATAGGGTCCCGTTCCTACGAGCAGTACTTC. Protein: CASSIGSRSYEQYF.

The chain recombines TRBV19 with TRBJ1-1; the D is unclear. The germline gives CDR1 LNHDA, CDR2 SQIVND (reference sequence). This CDR3 is 13 amino acids long. The ends were cut back, 7 bases at V and 1 base at J, with 10 bases in the middle. The CDR3 loop reads CASNWAGNTEAFF. For the CDR3, the DNA is TGTGCCAGTAATTGGGCAGGGAACACTGAAGCTTTCTTT.

CDR3 bases: TGTGCCAGCAGCCCAATGTCGTCTGCCGGGGAGCTGTTTTTT. Translation gives CASSPMSSAGELFF. The rearrangement uses TRBV9 and TRBJ2-2; no definite D call. Per germline, CDR1 SGDLS and CDR2 YYNGEE. The ends were cut back, 4 bases at V and 6 bases at J, with 13 bases in the middle. The length of the CDR3 is 14 residues.